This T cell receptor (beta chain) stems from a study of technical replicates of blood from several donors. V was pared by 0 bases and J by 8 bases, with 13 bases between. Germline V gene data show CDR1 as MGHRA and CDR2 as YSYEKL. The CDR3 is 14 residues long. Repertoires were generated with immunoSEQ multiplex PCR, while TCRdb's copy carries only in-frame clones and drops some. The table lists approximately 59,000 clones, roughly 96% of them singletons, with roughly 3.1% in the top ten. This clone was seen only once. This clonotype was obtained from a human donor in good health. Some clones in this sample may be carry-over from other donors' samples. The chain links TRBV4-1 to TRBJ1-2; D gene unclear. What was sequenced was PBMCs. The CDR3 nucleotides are TGCGCCAGCAGCCAAGACCTCGGAGGGCAGGGCTACACCTTC. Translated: CASSQDLGGQGYTF.